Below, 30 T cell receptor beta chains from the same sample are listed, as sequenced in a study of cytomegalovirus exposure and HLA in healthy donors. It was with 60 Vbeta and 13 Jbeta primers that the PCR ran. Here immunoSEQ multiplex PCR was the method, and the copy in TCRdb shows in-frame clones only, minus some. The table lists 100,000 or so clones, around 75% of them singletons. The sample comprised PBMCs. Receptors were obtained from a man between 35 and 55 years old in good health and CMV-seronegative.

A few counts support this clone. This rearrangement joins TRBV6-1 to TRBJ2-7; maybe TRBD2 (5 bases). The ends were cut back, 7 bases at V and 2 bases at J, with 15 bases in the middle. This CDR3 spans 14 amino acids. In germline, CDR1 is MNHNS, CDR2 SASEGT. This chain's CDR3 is CASTPMTGTYEQYF. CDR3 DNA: TGTGCCAGCACTCCTATGACGGGAACCTACGAGCAGTACTTC.

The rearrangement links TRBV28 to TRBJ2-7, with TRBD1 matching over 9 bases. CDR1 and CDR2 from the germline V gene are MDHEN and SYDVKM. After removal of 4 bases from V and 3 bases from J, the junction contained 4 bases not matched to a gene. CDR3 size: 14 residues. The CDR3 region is CASSSGTGYYEQYF. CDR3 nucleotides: TGTGCCAGCAGTTCCGGGACAGGGTACTACGAGCAGTACTTC.

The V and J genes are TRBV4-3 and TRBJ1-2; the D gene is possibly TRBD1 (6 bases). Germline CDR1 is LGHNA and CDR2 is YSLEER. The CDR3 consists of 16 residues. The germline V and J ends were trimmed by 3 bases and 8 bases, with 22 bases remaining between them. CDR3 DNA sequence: TGCGCCAGCAGCCATTCTGGATATTACCGGGACACCGGCTACACCTTC. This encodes CASSHSGYYRDTGYTF.

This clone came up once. This CDR3 reads CASSRTGGTGELFF. The DNA of the CDR3 is TGTGCCAGCAGCAGGACTGGAGGCACCGGGGAGCTGTTTTTT. This chain links TRBV7-7 with TRBJ2-2, with D possibly TRBD2 on 5 matching bases. The CDR3 sequence is 14 residues long. Germline assignment: CDR1 SSHAT and CDR2 FNYEAQ (reference sequence). Trimming cost V 5 bases and J 4 bases, with 11 bases left between them.

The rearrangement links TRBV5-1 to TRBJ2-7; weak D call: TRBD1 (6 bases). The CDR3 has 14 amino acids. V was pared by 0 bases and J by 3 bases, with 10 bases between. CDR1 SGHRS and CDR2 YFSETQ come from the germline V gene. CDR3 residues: CASSLDTGFYEQYF. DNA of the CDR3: TGCGCCAGCAGCTTGGATACAGGGTTCTACGAGCAGTACTTC. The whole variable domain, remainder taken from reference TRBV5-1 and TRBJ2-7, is KAGVTQTPRYLIKTRGQQVTLSCSPISGHRSVSWYQQTPGQGLQFLFEYFSETQRNKGNFPGRFSGRQFSNSRSEMNVSTLELGDSALYLCASSLDTGFYEQYFGPGTRLTVT.

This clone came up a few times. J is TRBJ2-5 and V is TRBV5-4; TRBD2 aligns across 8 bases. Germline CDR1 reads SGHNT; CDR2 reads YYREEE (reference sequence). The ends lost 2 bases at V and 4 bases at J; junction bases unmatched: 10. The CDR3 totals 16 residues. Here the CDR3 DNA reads TGTGCCAGCAGCTTATCCGGGAGGGCCCGGGGAGAGACCCAGTACTTC. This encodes CASSLSGRARGETQYF.

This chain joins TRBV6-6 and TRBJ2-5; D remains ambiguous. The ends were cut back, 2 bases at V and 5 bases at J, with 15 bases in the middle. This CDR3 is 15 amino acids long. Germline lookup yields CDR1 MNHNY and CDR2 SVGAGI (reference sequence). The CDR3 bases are TGTGCCAGCAGTTACGCTGGGCTGGTATGGGAGACCCAGTACTTC. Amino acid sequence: CASSYAGLVWETQYF.

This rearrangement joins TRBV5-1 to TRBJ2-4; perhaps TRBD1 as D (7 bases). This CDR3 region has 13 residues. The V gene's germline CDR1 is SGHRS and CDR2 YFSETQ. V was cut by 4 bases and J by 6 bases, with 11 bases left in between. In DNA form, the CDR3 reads TGCGCCAGCAGCACTCAGGGGGGAAACATTCAGTACTTC. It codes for CASSTQGGNIQYF.

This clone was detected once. The CDR3 protein is CASSQTGVYEQYF. The DNA of the CDR3 is TGCGCCAGCAGCCAAACAGGGGTGTACGAGCAGTACTTC. This chain links TRBV4-1 with TRBJ2-7; 7 nucleotides align to TRBD1. The CDR3 spans 13 residues. Germline lookup yields CDR1 MGHRA and CDR2 YSYEKL. Germline trimming cut 2 bases from V and 4 bases from J; bases unmatched to any gene: 2.

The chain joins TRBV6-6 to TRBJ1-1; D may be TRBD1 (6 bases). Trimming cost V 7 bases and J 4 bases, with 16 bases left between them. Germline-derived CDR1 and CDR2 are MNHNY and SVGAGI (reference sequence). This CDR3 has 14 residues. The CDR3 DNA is TGTGCCAGCACCCTAGCAGGGGTTCGCACTGAAGCTTTCTTT. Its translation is CASTLAGVRTEAFF.

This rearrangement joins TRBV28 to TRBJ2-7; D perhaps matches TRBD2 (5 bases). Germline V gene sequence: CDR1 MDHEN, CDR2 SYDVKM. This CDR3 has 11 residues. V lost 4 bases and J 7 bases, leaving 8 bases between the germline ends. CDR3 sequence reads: CASSSGLEQYF. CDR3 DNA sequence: TGTGCCAGCAGTTCCGGACTGGAGCAGTACTTC.

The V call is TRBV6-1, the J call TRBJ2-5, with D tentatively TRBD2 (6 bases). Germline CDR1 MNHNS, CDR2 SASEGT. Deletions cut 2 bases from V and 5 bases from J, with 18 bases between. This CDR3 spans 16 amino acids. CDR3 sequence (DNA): TGTGCCAGCAGTGAAACGGGGTGGGGGGATCGGGAGACCCAGTACTTC. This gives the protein CASSETGWGDRETQYF.

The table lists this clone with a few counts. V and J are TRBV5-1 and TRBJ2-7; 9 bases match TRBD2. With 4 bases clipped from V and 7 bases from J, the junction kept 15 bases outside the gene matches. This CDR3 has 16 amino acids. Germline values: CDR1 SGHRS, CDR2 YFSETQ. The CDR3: CASSGNSVAGEGEQYF. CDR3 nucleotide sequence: TGCGCCAGCAGCGGGAACTCGGTAGCGGGAGAGGGGGAGCAGTACTTC.

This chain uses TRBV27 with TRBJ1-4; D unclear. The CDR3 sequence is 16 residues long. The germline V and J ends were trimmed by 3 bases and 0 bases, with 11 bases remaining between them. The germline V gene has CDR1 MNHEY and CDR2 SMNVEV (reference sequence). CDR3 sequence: CASSLSRGSTNEKLFF. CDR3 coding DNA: TGTGCCAGCAGTTTGAGTCGGGGATCAACTAATGAAAAACTGTTTTTT.

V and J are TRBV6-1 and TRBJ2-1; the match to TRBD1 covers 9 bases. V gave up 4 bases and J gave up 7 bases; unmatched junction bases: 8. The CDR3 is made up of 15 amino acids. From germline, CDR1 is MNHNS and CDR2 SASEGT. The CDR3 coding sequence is TGTGCCAGCAGTGCCACAGGGGGCGCGGGGAATGAGCAGTTCTTC. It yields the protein CASSATGGAGNEQFF.

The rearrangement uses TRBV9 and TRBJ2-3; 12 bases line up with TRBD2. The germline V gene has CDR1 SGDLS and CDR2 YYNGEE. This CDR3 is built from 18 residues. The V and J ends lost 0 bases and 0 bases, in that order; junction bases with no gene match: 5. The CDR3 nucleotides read TGTGCCAGCAGCGTAGCTAGCGGGGGGGCCACTAGCACAGATACGCAGTATTTT. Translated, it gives CASSVASGGATSTDTQYF.

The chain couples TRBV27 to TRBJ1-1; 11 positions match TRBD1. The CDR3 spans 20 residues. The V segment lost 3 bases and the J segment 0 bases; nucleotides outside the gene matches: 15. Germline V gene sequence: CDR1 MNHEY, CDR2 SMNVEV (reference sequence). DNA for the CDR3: TGTGCCAGCAGTTTCTCGACCCTCGGGACAGGGGGTGGGATGAACACTGAAGCTTTCTTT. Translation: CASSFSTLGTGGGMNTEAFF.

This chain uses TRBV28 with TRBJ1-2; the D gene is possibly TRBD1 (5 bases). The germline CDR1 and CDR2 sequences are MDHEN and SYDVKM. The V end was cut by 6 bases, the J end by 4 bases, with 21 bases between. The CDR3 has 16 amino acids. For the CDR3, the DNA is TGTGCCAGCAGGCCGTCGATTGGGGGAGGATCCTATGGCTACACCTTC. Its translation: CASRPSIGGGSYGYTF.

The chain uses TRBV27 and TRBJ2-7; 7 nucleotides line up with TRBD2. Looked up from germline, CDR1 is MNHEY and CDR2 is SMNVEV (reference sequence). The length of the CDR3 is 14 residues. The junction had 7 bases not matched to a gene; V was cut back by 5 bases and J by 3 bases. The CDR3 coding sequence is TGTGCCAGCAGTCACGGGACTAATCTCTACGAGCAGTACTTC. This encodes CASSHGTNLYEQYF.

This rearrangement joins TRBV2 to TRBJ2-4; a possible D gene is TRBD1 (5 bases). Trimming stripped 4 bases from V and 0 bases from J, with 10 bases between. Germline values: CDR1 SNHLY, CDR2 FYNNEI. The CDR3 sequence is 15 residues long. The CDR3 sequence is CASSGTYLAKNIQYF. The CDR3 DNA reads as TGTGCCAGCAGTGGGACATATTTAGCCAAAAACATTCAGTACTTC.

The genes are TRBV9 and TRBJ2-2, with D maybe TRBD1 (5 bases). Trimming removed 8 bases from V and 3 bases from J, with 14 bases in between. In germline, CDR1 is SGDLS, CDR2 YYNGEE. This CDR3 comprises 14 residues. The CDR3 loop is CASTRGTHTGELFF. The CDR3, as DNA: TGTGCCAGTACAAGGGGAACACACACCGGGGAGCTGTTTTTT.

CDR3 sequence reads: CASSWLAGGSSSEQFF. The CDR3 nucleotides read TGCGCCAGCAGCTGGTTAGCGGGAGGGTCCTCGAGTGAGCAGTTCTTC. This chain joins TRBV5-1 and TRBJ2-1, with TRBD2 matching 11 bases. The CDR3 has 16 residues. Germline V lookup: CDR1 SGHRS, CDR2 YFSETQ. The trim removed 3 bases at V and 9 bases at J, leaving 11 bases unmatched.

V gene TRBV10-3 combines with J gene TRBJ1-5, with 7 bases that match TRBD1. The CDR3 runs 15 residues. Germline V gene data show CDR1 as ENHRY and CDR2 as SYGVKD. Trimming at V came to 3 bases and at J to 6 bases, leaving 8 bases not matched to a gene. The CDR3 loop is CAISEGQGERQPQHF. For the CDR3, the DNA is TGTGCCATCAGTGAAGGCCAGGGGGAGCGTCAGCCCCAGCATTTT.

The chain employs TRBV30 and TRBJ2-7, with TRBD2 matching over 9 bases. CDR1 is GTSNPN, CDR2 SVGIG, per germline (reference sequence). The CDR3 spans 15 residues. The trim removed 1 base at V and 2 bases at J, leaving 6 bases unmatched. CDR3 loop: CAWSAGSGRPYEQYF. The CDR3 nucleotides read TGTGCCTGGAGTGCGGGTAGCGGGAGACCCTACGAGCAGTACTTC.

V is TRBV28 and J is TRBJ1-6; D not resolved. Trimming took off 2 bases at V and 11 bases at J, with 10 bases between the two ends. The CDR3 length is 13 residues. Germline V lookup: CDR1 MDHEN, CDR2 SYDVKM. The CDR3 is CASSLTPPTPLHF. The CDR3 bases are TGTGCCAGCAGTTTAACTCCACCTACACCCCTCCACTTT.

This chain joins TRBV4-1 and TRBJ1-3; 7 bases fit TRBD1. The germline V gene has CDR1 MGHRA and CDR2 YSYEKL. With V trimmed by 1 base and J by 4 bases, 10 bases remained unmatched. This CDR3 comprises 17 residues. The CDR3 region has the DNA TGCGCCAGCAGCCAAGTGGGACAGAGCCGGGCAGGAAACACCATATATTTT. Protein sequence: CASSQVGQSRAGNTIYF.

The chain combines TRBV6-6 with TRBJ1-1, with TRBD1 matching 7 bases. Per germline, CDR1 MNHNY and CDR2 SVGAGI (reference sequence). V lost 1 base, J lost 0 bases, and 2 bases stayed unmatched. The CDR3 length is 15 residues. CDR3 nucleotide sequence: TGTGCCAGCAGTTACTATGGGACAGTGAACACTGAAGCTTTCTTT. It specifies CASSYYGTVNTEAFF.

The CDR3 DNA reads as TGTGCCAGCTCACCTAGAAGGGAGGCGGCTTCACCCCTCCACTTT. Amino acids: CASSPRREAASPLHF. The V gene is TRBV18, the J gene TRBJ1-6; D remains ambiguous. This CDR3 spans 15 amino acids. Germline lookup yields CDR1 KGHSH and CDR2 LQKENI. The ends were cut back, 3 bases at V and 9 bases at J, with 15 bases in the middle.

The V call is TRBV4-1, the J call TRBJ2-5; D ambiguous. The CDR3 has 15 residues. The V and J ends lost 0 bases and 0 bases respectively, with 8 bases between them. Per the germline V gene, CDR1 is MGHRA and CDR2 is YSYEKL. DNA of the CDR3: TGCGCCAGCAGCCAAGAGGTGGAGTACCAAGAGACCCAGTACTTC. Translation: CASSQEVEYQETQYF.

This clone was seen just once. CDR3 loop: CASSDRAFNSPLHF. CDR3 sequence (DNA): TGTGCCAGTAGCGACAGAGCTTTTAATTCACCCCTCCACTTT. The V gene is TRBV19, the J gene TRBJ1-6, with a weak D call TRBD1 (5 bases). Germline CDR1 and CDR2: LNHDA and SQIVND (reference sequence). This CDR3 spans 14 amino acids. V lost 6 bases and J lost 6, with 12 bases in between.